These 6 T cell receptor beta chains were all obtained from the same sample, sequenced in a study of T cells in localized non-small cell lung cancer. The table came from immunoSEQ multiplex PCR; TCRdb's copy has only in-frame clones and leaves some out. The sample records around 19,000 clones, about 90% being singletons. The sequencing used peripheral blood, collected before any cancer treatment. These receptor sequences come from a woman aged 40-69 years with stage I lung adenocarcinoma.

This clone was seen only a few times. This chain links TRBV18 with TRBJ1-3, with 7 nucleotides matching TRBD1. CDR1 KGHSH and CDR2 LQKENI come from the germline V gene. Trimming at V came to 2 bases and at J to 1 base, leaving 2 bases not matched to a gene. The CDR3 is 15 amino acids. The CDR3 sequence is CASSPGTESGNTIYF. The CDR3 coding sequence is TGTGCCAGCTCACCAGGGACAGAGTCTGGAAACACCATATATTTT.

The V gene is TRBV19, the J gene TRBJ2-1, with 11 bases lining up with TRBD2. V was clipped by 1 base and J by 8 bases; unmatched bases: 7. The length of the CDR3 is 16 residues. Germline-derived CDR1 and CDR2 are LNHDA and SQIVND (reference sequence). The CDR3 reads CASSIGLLAGDDEQFF. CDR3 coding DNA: TGTGCCAGTAGTATAGGTCTACTAGCGGGAGACGATGAGCAGTTCTTC.

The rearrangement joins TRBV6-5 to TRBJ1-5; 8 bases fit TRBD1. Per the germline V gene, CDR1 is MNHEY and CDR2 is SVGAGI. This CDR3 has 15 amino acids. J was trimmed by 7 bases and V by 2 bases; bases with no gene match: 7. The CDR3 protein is CASSYDSGGRQPQHF. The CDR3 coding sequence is TGTGCCAGCAGTTACGATTCAGGGGGCCGGCAGCCCCAGCATTTT.

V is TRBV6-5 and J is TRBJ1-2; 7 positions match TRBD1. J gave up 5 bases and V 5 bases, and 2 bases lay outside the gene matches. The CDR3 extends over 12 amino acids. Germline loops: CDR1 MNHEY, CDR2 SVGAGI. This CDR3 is CASSTQGYGYTF. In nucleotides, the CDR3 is TGTGCCAGCAGTACACAGGGGTATGGCTACACCTTC.

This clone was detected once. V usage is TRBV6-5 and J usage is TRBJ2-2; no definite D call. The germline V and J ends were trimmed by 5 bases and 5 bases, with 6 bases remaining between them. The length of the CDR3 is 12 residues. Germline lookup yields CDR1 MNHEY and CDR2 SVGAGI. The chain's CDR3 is CASSPDTGELFF. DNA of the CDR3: TGTGCCAGCAGTCCCGATACCGGGGAGCTGTTTTTT.

The CDR3, as DNA: TGCGCCAGCAGCCAAGATAGCGGGGGCGGGTACGAGCAGTACTTC. Translated, it gives CASSQDSGGGYEQYF. The chain couples TRBV4-3 to TRBJ2-7; 9 nucleotides line up with TRBD2. Losses at the gene ends were 0 bases for V and 4 bases for J; bases not matched to a gene: 4. From germline, CDR1 is LGHNA and CDR2 YSLEER. The CDR3 consists of 15 residues.